These T cell receptor beta chains were read from a single sample in a study of identical twins. TCRdb used MiXCR to reprocess the 5' RACE reads, holding one entry per CDR3 protein. The sample has hundreds of thousands of distinct CDR3 sequences, less than 9.5% seen once; the top ten hold about 5.2%. Sequenced material: memory (CD45RO+) T cells sorted from blood. The source is a young woman in good health. Each CDR3 is given with its conserved first and last residue. The order of the fields is J gene, V gene, CDR3 protein.

TRBJ1-1 TRBV7-9 CASRPEIKNTEAFF
TRBJ1-1 TRBV9 CASSVVGKGTEAFF
TRBJ1-1 TRBV7-2 CATTGGRGNTEAFF
TRBJ1-1 TRBV5-5 CASSPLTNTEAFF
TRBJ1-3 TRBV12-3/TRBV12-4 CASRPVVSGNTIYF
TRBJ2-7 TRBV29-1 CSITGLDEYEQYF
TRBJ1-2 TRBV27 CASRIRGRGYTF
TRBJ2-1 TRBV7-3 CASSSNPGAGVGEQFF
TRBJ1-1 TRBV11-3 CASSFLPNTEAFF
TRBJ1-1 TRBV7-8 CASSQRDRGNTEAFF
TRBJ1-1 TRBV20-1 CSASTGITEAFF
TRBJ2-5 TRBV5-6 CASSSNPDRGGTQYF
TRBJ2-3 TRBV5-1 CASSPTGADDPKYF
TRBJ2-7 TRBV7-9 CASSSNSRDVEQYF
TRBJ2-5 TRBV5-5 CASSPHPQETQYF
TRBJ1-2 TRBV29-1 CSASPGTGEWYGYTF
TRBJ2-2 TRBV24-1 CATSDLTGELFF
TRBJ2-1 TRBV6-1 CASSLYATGESEQFF
TRBJ2-1 TRBV7-9 CASSLEAGGQFF
TRBJ2-4 TRBV18 CASSPIRGTGGENIQYF
TRBJ1-5 TRBV5-6 CASSSELALGPQHF
TRBJ2-5 TRBV19 CASSADRHRTQYF
TRBJ2-1 TRBV11-1 CASSYRGGPYNEQFF
TRBJ1-5 TRBV12-3/TRBV12-4 CASRQHFQPQHF
TRBJ1-3 TRBV27 CASSFGDPGRNTIYF
TRBJ2-4 TRBV19 CASSSSGQLLAKNIQYF
TRBJ2-7 TRBV5-6 CASGRGIFYEQYF
TRBJ2-1 TRBV3-1 CASLKARSSYNEQFF
TRBJ2-7 TRBV15 CATSSGTGYEQYF
TRBJ1-2 TRBV11-2 CASSLAQGYGYTF
TRBJ2-3 TRBV7-2 CASSLRTGGDTDTQYF
TRBJ2-7 TRBV20-1 CSARRGANEQYF
TRBJ2-3 TRBV6-1 CASSDFQNTQYF
TRBJ2-1 TRBV12-3/TRBV12-4 CASRKRLANEQFF
TRBJ1-3 TRBV7-9 CASSLGISGNTIYF
TRBJ2-3 TRBV20-1 CSASEREIDTQYF
TRBJ2-1 TRBV4-3 CASSQDQREGVRFF
TRBJ2-1 TRBV5-5 CASSLYVSGASSYNEQFF
TRBJ1-5 TRBV27 CASSFVGRNQPQHF
TRBJ2-1 TRBV11-2 CASSFATYNEQFF
TRBJ2-1 TRBV4-1 CASSQERSGGNNEQFF
TRBJ2-3 TRBV10-1 CASSERGIFTDTQYF
TRBJ2-7 TRBV6-1 CASEDRVVGEQYF
TRBJ2-7 TRBV28 CASRSHRASGEQYF
TRBJ2-2 TRBV7-9 CASRLSSNTGELFF
TRBJ2-6 TRBV27 CASSFSWNGANVLTF
TRBJ2-5 TRBV7-7 CASSPSLGQETQYF
TRBJ1-1 TRBV2 CASNKVGTEAFF
TRBJ1-6 TRBV7-9 CASSLAGPLHF
TRBJ1-2 TRBV9 CASSADGYYGYTF
TRBJ2-5 TRBV20-1 CSASRSGEYQETQYF
TRBJ2-7 TRBV20-1 CSARKLSSGGAYGQYF
TRBJ2-5 TRBV20-1 CSAVPGGNQETQYF
TRBJ2-5 TRBV7-9 CASSRWTQQETQYF
TRBJ1-2 TRBV12-3/TRBV12-4 CASNPGLEAYGYTF
TRBJ2-7 TRBV29-1 CSLSFGAYEQYF
TRBJ1-1 TRBV27 CASTPTNLNTEAFF
TRBJ2-7 TRBV6-5 CASSLRGRNEQYF
TRBJ2-1 TRBV6-2/TRBV6-3 CASQELGGPYNEQFF